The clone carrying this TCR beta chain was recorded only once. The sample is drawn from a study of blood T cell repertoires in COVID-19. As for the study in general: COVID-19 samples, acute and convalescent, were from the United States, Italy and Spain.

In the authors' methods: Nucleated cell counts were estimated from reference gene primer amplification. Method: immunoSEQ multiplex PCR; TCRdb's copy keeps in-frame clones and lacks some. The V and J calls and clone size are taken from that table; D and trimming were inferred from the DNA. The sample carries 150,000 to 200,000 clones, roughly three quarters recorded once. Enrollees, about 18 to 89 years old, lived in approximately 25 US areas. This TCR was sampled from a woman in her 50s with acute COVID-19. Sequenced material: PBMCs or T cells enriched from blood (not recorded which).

The DNA of the CDR3 is TGTGCCAGCTCACGCGGTCGACAGCTAGAAAACTATGGCTACACCTTC. Its protein product is CASSRGRQLENYGYTF. The chain employs TRBV18 and TRBJ1-2; possible D gene TRBD1, 5 bases. This CDR3 spans 16 amino acids. Germline-derived CDR1 and CDR2 are KGHSH and LQKENI. The V end lost 4 bases, the J end lost 2 bases, and 17 bases lay between the germline ends.